This T cell receptor beta chain was recovered during a study of CD8 T cells in Susac syndrome. CDR1 and CDR2 from the germline V gene are DFQATT and SNEGSKA (reference sequence). The CDR3 contains 14 residues. Germline trimming cut 5 bases from V and 4 bases from J; bases unmatched to any gene: 6. RNA in amounts of 0.5 to 1 ug was reverse transcribed with random hexamers. With immunoSEQ multiplex PCR, TCR beta CDR3 was amplified across 54 Vbeta and 13 Jbeta. From the immunoSEQ multiplex PCR reads, TCRdb called clonotypes with MiXCR, one entry per CDR3 protein. The sample contains 150,000 or so distinct CDR3 sequences, 90% to 95% of which appear only once. From blood CD8+ and CD4+ T cells, TCR beta sequences were generated.

The chain couples TRBV20-1 to TRBJ1-2; the match to TRBD1 covers 11 bases. The sample was CD4+ T cells from PBMCs. The source of this sequence is a human donor in good health. CDR3 sequence reads: CSASDRGLSYGYTF. The CDR3 coding sequence is TGCAGTGCTTCGGACAGGGGGCTGAGCTATGGCTACACCTTC.